These 2 T cell receptor beta chains came from one sample sequenced in a study of control samples from healthy donors and cancer patients. Produced via immunoSEQ multiplex PCR; TCRdb's table is partial and in-frame only. Across some 190,000 clones, the top ten clones capture roughly 2.2% of the sample. Sample: blood. All receptors derive from a woman in her 30s in good health.

In regard to this clone: At one end, the junction sequence differs from germline, possibly due to a read error. The V and J genes are TRBV7-7 and TRBJ2-7, with 8 nucleotides matching TRBD1. The CDR3 has 15 amino acids. In germline, CDR1 is SSHAT, CDR2 FNYEAQ (reference sequence). The CDR3 loop is CASSPGTGSSYEQYF. CDR3 coding DNA: TGTGCTAGCAGCCCTGGGACAGGAAGCTCCTACGAGCAGTACTTC.

The chain links TRBV27 to TRBJ1-4, with D unresolved. With 4 bases removed from V and 0 bases from J, the gap between germline ends came to 18 bases. CDR3 size: 18 residues. Germline CDR1 and CDR2: MNHEY and SMNVEV (reference sequence). The CDR3, as DNA: TGTGCCAGCAGTTCAAAACCCAAAAAGGGATCAACTAATGAAAAACTGTTTTTT. Translated, it gives CASSSKPKKGSTNEKLFF.